These 15 T cell receptor beta chains share one sample of origin, sequenced in a study of shared clonotypes between healthy human individuals. Assay used: immunoSEQ multiplex PCR; TCRdb lists only in-frame clones, some missing. The data contain about 2.4 million clones, approximately 92% of them singletons. Sample: naive CD4+ T cells sorted from blood. Described subset: CD45RA+ positively selected. The receptors here all came from a young man in good health.

With respect to this clone: Other DNA sequences in this specimen translate into the identical CDR3. The chain carries TRBV18 and TRBJ2-2; tentative D call: TRBD1 (5 bases). The CDR3 extends over 13 amino acids. The V gene lost 3 bases and the J gene lost 5 bases, with 7 bases spanning the gap. CDR1 KGHSH and CDR2 LQKENI come from the germline V gene. CDR3 bases: TGTGCCAGCTCACCCGACAGAACCGGGGAGCTGTTTTTT. Translated: CASSPDRTGELFF.

The rearrangement links TRBV19 to TRBJ2-7; TRBD1 matches at 7 bases. With V trimmed by 3 bases and J by 5 bases, 10 bases remained unmatched. The CDR3 spans 15 residues. The germline CDR1 and CDR2 sequences are LNHDA and SQIVND (reference sequence). Written as DNA, the CDR3 is TGTGCCAGTAGTATCTCGACAGGGAGACGACACGAGCAGTACTTC. It specifies CASSISTGRRHEQYF.

Of note for this clone: Other DNA sequences of this sample code for an identical CDR3. V is TRBV9 and J is TRBJ2-3; 13 bases line up with TRBD2. Germline-derived CDR1 and CDR2 are SGDLS and YYNGEE. J lost 2 bases, V lost 2 bases, and 2 bases had no gene match. There are 16 residues in the CDR3. The CDR3 region has the DNA TGTGCCAGCAGCGTGGGACTAGCGGGGCTCACAGATACGCAGTATTTT. Translating gives CASSVGLAGLTDTQYF.

The chain carries TRBV18 and TRBJ1-3; no reliable D call. The CDR3 has 14 residues. Germline values: CDR1 KGHSH, CDR2 LQKENI. Trimming pared 8 bases from V and 4 bases from J, leaving 15 bases between. As DNA, the CDR3 is TGTGCCAGCAGTGACGTACAAGTCGGAAACACCATATATTTT. Protein sequence: CASSDVQVGNTIYF.

The rearrangement links TRBV27 to TRBJ2-7; TRBD1 is a possible D gene (7 bases). Per the germline V gene, CDR1 is MNHEY and CDR2 is SMNVEV (reference sequence). V was trimmed by 3 bases and J by 12 bases, leaving 18 bases between them. The CDR3 spans 13 residues. The chain's CDR3 is CASSFPNQGGLYF. Written as DNA, the CDR3 is TGTGCCAGCAGTTTCCCAAACCAGGGGGGATTGTACTTC.

The rearrangement uses TRBV10-3 and TRBJ2-7; TRBD2 aligns across 11 bases. In germline, CDR1 is ENHRY, CDR2 SYGVKD. Trimming took 3 bases from V and 7 from J; bases not matched to a gene: 5. The CDR3 has 14 amino acids. The CDR3 protein is CAISELAGAGEQYF. Here the CDR3 DNA reads TGTGCCATCAGTGAACTAGCGGGAGCGGGGGAGCAGTACTTC.

The rearrangement joins TRBV9 to TRBJ2-3; TRBD2 matches 10 bases. The J segment lost 1 base and the V segment lost 4 bases, leaving 6 bases of the junction unmatched. Per germline, CDR1 SGDLS and CDR2 YYNGEE. CDR3 length equals 16 residues. The CDR3 protein is CASSPLAGEGTDTQYF. The CDR3 nucleotides read TGTGCCAGCAGCCCCCTAGCGGGAGAGGGCACAGATACGCAGTATTTT. Based on the CDR3 plus reference TRBV9 and TRBJ2-3, the full variable domain is DSGVTQTPKHLITATGQRVTLRCSPRSGDLSVYWYQQSLDQGLQFLIQYYNGEERAKGNILERFSAQQFPDLHSELNLSSLELGDSALYFCASSPLAGEGTDTQYFGPGTRLTVL.

This clone was seen a few times. At the DNA level, this CDR3 is encoded by other sequences in the same sample as well. The chain is built from TRBV19 and TRBJ1-1; D gene uncertain. CDR1 is LNHDA and CDR2 is SQIVND in the germline V gene (reference sequence). Trimming pared 6 bases from V and 2 bases from J, leaving 7 bases between. The length of the CDR3 is 12 residues. CDR3: CASRGGNTEAFF. CDR3 coding DNA: TGTGCCAGTAGGGGCGGAAACACTGAAGCTTTCTTT.

J is TRBJ2-5 and V is TRBV6-6; 7 nucleotides agree with TRBD2. V shed 5 bases, J shed 0 bases, and the junction held 6 bases outside the gene matches. The CDR3 is 15 amino acids. The germline V gene encodes CDR1 MNHNY and CDR2 SVGAGI (reference sequence). The CDR3 region is CASSTPLAYQETQYF. CDR3 nucleotides: TGTGCCAGCAGTACACCACTAGCGTACCAAGAGACCCAGTACTTC.

For this clone: At the DNA level, this CDR3 is encoded by other sequences in the same sample as well. The gene calls are TRBV19 and TRBJ1-5; D remains ambiguous. Germline assignment: CDR1 LNHDA and CDR2 SQIVND (reference sequence). V was clipped by 3 bases and J by 5 bases, with 8 bases between them. The CDR3 length is 13 residues. The CDR3 coding sequence is TGTGCCAGTAGTATCGGCGGGGATCAGCCCCAGCATTTT. Translated, it gives CASSIGGDQPQHF.

This chain uses TRBV29-1 with TRBJ1-5, with TRBD1 matching 8 bases. The CDR3 length is 14 residues. Trimming removed 8 bases from V and 0 bases from J; junction bases left unmatched: 6. The V gene's germline CDR1 is SQVTM and CDR2 ANQGSEA. The CDR3 is CSRQGSDSNQPQHF. In DNA form, the CDR3 reads TGCAGCCGACAGGGGAGTGATAGCAATCAGCCCCAGCATTTT.

The V and J genes are TRBV5-6 and TRBJ1-6, with D uncertain. The germline V and J ends were trimmed by 3 bases and 10 bases, with 11 bases remaining between them. The CDR3 spans 13 residues. Germline assignment: CDR1 SGHDT and CDR2 YYEEEE. CDR3 in DNA: TGTGCCAGCAGCTCCGGCGCCGTCTCACCCCTCCACTTT. This translates into CASSSGAVSPLHF.

CDR3 nucleotides: TGTGCCATCAGTGTTCAGGGAGGTGAAAAACTGTTTTTT. This codes for CAISVQGGEKLFF. The V gene is TRBV10-3, the J gene TRBJ1-4, with a possible D match to TRBD1 (5 bases). This CDR3 is built from 13 residues. Germline assignment: CDR1 ENHRY and CDR2 SYGVKD. The ends were cut back, 4 bases at V and 7 bases at J, with 10 bases in the middle.

The chain uses TRBV7-9 and TRBJ2-3; no clear D. Germline assignment: CDR1 SEHNR and CDR2 FQNEAQ (reference sequence). The ends were cut back, 2 bases at V and 6 bases at J, with 12 bases in the middle. The CDR3 has 14 amino acids. The CDR3, as DNA: TGTGCCAGCAGCTTATTGAAGCCCATCGATACGCAGTATTTT. Translation gives CASSLLKPIDTQYF.

The gene calls are TRBV7-9 and TRBJ1-6, with 7 bases fitting TRBD1. The CDR3 spans 16 residues. V dropped 2 bases and J dropped 4; count of bases not matched to a gene: 5. CDR1 is SEHNR, CDR2 FQNEAQ, per germline (reference sequence). The CDR3 region is CASSLRGGIYNSPLHF. The CDR3 region has the DNA TGTGCCAGCAGCTTAAGAGGGGGCATTTATAATTCACCCCTCCACTTT.